The present T cell receptor beta chain was sequenced within a study of resident and recirculating memory T cells in vitiligo. Study at large: Genomic DNA was extracted from whole homogenized samples, with no cell sorting. Whole-study results and caveats: Sequences differed between biopsy sites and patients, suggesting private specificity.

Regarding this clone: Its cognate antigen is unknown.

The V segment lost 9 bases and the J segment 5 bases; nucleotides outside the gene matches: 9. The length of the CDR3 is 13 residues. Germline V lookup: CDR1 LNHDA, CDR2 SQIVND (reference sequence). Assay: immunoSEQ multiplex PCR; the TCRdb copy retains only in-frame clones and omits some. The sample includes tens of thousands of clones, roughly nine tenths of them seen just once. Sequenced sample: blood. This receptor was identified in a male donor with vitiligo. The genes are TRBV19 and TRBJ1-2; 7 bases align to TRBD1. Here the CDR3 DNA reads TGTGCCAGCAATGACAGGGAGACATATGGCTACACCTTC. It yields the protein CASNDRETYGYTF.